This T cell receptor beta chain was captured in a study of blood T cell repertoires in COVID-19. At the level of the study: Samples came from the United States, Italy and Spain, spanning acute and convalescent COVID-19. The cDNA or gDNA used as material had been derived from T cells, B-cell-depleted T cells, or PBMCs.

V was shortened by 6 bases and J by 1 base, with 12 bases between the two germline ends. The CDR3 is 15 amino acids. Germline CDR1 is LNHDA and CDR2 is SQIVND (reference sequence). The table came from immunoSEQ multiplex PCR; TCRdb's copy has only in-frame clones and leaves some out. The data contain about 220,000 clones, roughly 80% of them singletons. This chain uses TRBV19 with TRBJ2-2; maybe TRBD1 (6 bases). Sequenced input: peripheral blood. The clonotype was recovered from a woman aged 70-85 years with acute or convalescent COVID-19. CDR3 amino acids: CASRRQDLNTGELFF. Here the CDR3 DNA reads TGTGCCAGTAGGAGACAGGACCTGAACACCGGGGAGCTGTTTTTT. Supplemented by reference TRBV19 and TRBJ2-2, the full variable domain reads DGGITQSPKYLFRKEGQNVTLSCEQNLNHDAMYWYRQDPGQGLRLIYYSQIVNDFQKGDIAEGYSVSREKKESFPLTVTSAQKNPTAFYLCASRRQDLNTGELFFGEGSRLTVL.